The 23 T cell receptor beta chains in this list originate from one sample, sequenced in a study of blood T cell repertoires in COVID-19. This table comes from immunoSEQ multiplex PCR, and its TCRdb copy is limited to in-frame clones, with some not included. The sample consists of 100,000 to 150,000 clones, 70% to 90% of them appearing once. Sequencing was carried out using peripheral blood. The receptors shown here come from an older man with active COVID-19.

CDR3: CASTSGVSKLFF. The CDR3 region has the DNA TGTGCCAGTACCTCGGGTGTTTCAAAACTGTTTTTT. This chain connects TRBV19 to TRBJ1-4; no firm D call. Trimming removed 7 bases at V and 10 bases at J, with 13 bases between. The CDR3 is made up of 12 amino acids. Germline V gene sequence: CDR1 LNHDA, CDR2 SQIVND (reference sequence).

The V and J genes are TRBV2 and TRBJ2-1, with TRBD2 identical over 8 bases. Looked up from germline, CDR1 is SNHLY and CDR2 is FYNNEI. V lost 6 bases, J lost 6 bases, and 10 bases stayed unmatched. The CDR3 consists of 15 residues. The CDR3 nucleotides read TGTGCCAGCAGCCATCCGGGACTAGACCCCAATGAGCAGTTCTTC. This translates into CASSHPGLDPNEQFF.

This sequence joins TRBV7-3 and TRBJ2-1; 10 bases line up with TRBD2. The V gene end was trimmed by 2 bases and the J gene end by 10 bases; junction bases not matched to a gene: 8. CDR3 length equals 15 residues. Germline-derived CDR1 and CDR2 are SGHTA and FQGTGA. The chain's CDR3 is CASSLRLAGPLEQFF. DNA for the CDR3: TGTGCCAGCAGCTTACGACTAGCGGGCCCCCTGGAGCAGTTCTTC.

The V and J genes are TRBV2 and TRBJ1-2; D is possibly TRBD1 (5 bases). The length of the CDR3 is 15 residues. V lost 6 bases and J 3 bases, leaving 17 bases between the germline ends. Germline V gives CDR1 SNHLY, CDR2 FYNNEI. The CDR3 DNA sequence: TGTGCCAGCAGCCCCGGGGGGACCCTCTACTATGGCTACACCTTC. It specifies CASSPGGTLYYGYTF.

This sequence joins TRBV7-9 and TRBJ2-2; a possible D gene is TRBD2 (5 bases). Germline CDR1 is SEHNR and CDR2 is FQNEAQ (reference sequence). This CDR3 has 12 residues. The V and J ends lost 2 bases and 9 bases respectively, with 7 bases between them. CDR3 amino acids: CASSLPGRELFF. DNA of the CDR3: TGTGCCAGCAGCTTACCCGGGAGGGAGCTGTTTTTT.

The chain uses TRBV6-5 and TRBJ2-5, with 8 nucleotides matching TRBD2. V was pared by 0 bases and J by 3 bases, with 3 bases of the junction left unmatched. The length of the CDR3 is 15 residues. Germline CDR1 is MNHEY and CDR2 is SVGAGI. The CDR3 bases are TGTGCCAGCAGTTACTCCTTTAGCGGGGAAGAGACCCAGTACTTC. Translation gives CASSYSFSGEETQYF.

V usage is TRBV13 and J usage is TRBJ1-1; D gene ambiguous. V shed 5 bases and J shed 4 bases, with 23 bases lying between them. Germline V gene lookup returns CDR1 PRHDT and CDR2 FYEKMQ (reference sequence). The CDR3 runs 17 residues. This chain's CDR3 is CASSQRGSYAGSTEAFF. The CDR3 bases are TGTGCCAGCAGCCAAAGAGGCTCCTATGCGGGGTCCACTGAAGCTTTCTTT.

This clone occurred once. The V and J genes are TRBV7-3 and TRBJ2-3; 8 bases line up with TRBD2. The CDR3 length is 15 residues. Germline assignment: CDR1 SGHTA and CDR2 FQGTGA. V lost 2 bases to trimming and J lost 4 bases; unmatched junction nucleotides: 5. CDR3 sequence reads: CASSLGAGVADTQYF. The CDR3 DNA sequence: TGTGCCAGCAGCTTAGGAGCGGGAGTGGCAGATACGCAGTATTTT. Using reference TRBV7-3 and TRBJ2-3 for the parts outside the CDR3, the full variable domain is GAGVSQTPSNKVTEKGKYVELRCDPISGHTALYWYRQSLGQGPEFLIYFQGTGAADDSGLPNDRFFAVRPEGSVSTLKIQRTERGDSAVYLCASSLGAGVADTQYFGPGTRLTVL.

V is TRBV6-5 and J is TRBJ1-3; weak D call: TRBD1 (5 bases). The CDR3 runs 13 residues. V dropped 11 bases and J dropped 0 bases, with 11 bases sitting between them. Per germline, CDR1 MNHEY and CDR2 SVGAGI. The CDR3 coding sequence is TGTGCCGGCGGGACCTTCTCTGGAAACACCATATATTTT. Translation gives CAGGTFSGNTIYF.

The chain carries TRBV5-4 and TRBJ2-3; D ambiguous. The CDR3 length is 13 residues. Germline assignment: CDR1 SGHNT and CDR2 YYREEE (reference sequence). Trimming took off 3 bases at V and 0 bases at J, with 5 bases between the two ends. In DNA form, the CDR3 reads TGTGCCAGCAGCTCAGTTAGCACAGATACGCAGTATTTT. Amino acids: CASSSVSTDTQYF.

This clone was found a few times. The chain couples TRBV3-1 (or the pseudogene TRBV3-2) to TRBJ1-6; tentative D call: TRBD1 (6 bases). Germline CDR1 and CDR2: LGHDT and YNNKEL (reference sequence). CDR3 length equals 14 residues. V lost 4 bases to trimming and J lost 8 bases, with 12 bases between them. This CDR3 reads CASSLQGGDSPLHF. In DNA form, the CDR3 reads TGTGCCAGCAGCCTACAGGGTGGGGATTCACCCCTCCACTTT.

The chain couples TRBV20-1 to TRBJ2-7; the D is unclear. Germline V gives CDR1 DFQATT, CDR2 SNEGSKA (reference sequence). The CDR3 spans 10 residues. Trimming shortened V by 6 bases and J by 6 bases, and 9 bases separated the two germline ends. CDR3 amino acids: CSASPLEQYF. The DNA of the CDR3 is TGCAGTGCGAGTCCCCTCGAGCAGTACTTC.

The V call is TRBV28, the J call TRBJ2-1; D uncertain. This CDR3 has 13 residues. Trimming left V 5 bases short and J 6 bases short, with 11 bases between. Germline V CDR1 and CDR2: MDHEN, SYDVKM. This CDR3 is CASSPPLRNEQFF. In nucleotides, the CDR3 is TGTGCCAGCAGTCCCCCGCTACGCAATGAGCAGTTCTTC.

As DNA, the CDR3 is TGTGCCAGCAGCTCCCCGGGACTAGCGGGAGGAGATACGCAGTATTTT. Encoded protein: CASSSPGLAGGDTQYF. This chain joins TRBV7-2 and TRBJ2-3, with 15 bases fitting TRBD2. CDR3 size: 16 residues. J gave up 5 bases and V 4 bases, and 4 bases lay outside the gene matches. CDR1 is SGHTA and CDR2 is FQGNSA in the germline V gene.

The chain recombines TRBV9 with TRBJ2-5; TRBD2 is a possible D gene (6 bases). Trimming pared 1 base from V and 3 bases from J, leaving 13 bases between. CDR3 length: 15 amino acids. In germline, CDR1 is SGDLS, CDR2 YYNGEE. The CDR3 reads CASSVSGVGKETQYF. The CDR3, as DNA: TGTGCCAGCAGCGTATCGGGGGTCGGTAAAGAGACCCAGTACTTC.

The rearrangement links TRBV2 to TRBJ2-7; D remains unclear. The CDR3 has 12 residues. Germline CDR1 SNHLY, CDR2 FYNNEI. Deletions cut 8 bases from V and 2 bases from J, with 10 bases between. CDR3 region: CASGGGTYEQYF. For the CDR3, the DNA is TGTGCCAGCGGCGGTGGTACCTACGAGCAGTACTTC.

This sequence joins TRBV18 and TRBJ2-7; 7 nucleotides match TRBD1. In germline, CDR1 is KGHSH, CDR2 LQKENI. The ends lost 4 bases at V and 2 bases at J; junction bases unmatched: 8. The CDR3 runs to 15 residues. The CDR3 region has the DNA TGTGCCAGCTCACTCACAGGACAGGCCCCCTACGAGCAGTACTTC. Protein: CASSLTGQAPYEQYF.

The CDR3 here is CASSRQGYNYGYTF. The CDR3, as DNA: TGTGCCAGCAGTAGACAGGGTTATAACTATGGCTACACCTTC. This sequence joins TRBV27 and TRBJ1-2; 7 positions match TRBD1. Losses at the gene ends were 5 bases for V and 1 base for J; bases not matched to a gene: 4. In germline, CDR1 is MNHEY, CDR2 SMNVEV (reference sequence). The CDR3 loop spans 14 amino acids.

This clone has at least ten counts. The CDR3 loop is CASSRTPSGRGDTQYF. The CDR3 DNA reads TGTGCCAGCAGTCGTACCCCTAGCGGGAGAGGAGATACGCAGTATTTT. The chain couples TRBV6-2 or TRBV6-3 to TRBJ2-3; TRBD2 matches 10 bases. The V gene's germline CDR1 is MNHEY and CDR2 SVGEGT. CDR3 length equals 16 residues. With V trimmed by 5 bases and J by 5 bases, 10 bases remained unmatched.

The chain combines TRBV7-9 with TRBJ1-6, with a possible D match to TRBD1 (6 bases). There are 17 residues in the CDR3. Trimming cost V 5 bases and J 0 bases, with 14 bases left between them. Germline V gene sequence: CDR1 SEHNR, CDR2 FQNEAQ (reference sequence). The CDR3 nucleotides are TGTGCCAGCAGCAGGGATCAGGGGAGCTCCTATAATTCACCCCTCCACTTT. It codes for CASSRDQGSSYNSPLHF.

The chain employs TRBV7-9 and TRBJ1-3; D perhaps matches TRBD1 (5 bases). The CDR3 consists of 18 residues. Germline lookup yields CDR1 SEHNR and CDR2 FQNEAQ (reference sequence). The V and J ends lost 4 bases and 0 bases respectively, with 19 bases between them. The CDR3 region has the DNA TGTGCCAGCAGCTCTTTCTCGGGCGACAGCAGCTCTGGAAACACCATATATTTT. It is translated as CASSSFSGDSSSGNTIYF.

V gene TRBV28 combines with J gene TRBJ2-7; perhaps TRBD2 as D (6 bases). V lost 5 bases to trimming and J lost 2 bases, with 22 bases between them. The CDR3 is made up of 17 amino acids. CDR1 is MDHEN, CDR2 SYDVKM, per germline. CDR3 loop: CASSPSASVIPTYEQYF. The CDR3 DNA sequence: TGTGCCAGCAGTCCGTCGGCTAGCGTCATACCCACCTACGAGCAGTACTTC.

The CDR3 DNA follows: TGCGCCAGCAGCCAAGAGCGAATAGGGGCTTATAATTCACCCCTCCACTTT. As protein: CASSQERIGAYNSPLHF. The chain carries TRBV4-1 and TRBJ1-6, with D maybe TRBD1 (5 bases). V lost 0 bases and J 4 bases, leaving 13 bases between the germline ends. CDR1 is MGHRA, CDR2 YSYEKL, per germline. The CDR3 loop spans 17 amino acids.